This note documents a single TCR beta chain sequence. Rearranged V-D-J TRB sequences were amplified with a mixed TRB-A/B primer pool. TCRdb re-derived calls from the multiplex PCR reads in MiXCR, one entry per CDR3 protein. This sample has approximately 10,000 distinct CDR3 sequences, with under 50% found just once. V was clipped by 4 bases and J by 2 bases, with 15 bases between them. Germline assignment: CDR1 SGHAT and CDR2 FQNNGV. The CDR3 is 15 residues long. The template was genomic DNA from peripheral blood, not RNA. The record originates from a study of T cell repertoires in aging, cancer and after chemotherapy.

The source is a human donor in good health. The sequenced sample was blood. The chain couples TRBV11-2 to TRBJ2-7; the D gene is possibly TRBD2 (5 bases). The CDR3 sequence: CASSSKSGGTYEQYF. The CDR3 bases are TGTGCCAGCAGCTCGAAAAGTGGAGGTACCTACGAGCAGTACTTC.